This T cell receptor (beta chain) was documented in a study of identical twins. Trimming removed 4 bases at V and 13 bases at J, with 17 bases between. This CDR3 region has 13 residues. Per the germline V gene, CDR1 is SGHDN and CDR2 is FVKESK. Template switching introduced a universal primer site, and the cDNA bore unique molecular identifiers. MiXCR, run by TCRdb on the 5' RACE reads, gives a single entry per CDR3 protein. The sample lists some 500,000 distinct CDR3 sequences; about 14% were seen once. These data also formed part of another study, on yellow fever vaccine responses in identical twins. In that study: Twins' vaccine T cell response reportedly seemed partly convergent, partly personalized.

This clonotype originated in a woman between 18 and 29 years old in good health. The chain joins TRBV14 to TRBJ2-1; no clear D gene. Sequenced input: CD4+ T cells sorted from blood. CDR3 sequence (DNA): TGTGCCAGCAGCCCCTCGGCAGAACGCGTACAGTTCTTC. Encoded protein: CASSPSAERVQFF.